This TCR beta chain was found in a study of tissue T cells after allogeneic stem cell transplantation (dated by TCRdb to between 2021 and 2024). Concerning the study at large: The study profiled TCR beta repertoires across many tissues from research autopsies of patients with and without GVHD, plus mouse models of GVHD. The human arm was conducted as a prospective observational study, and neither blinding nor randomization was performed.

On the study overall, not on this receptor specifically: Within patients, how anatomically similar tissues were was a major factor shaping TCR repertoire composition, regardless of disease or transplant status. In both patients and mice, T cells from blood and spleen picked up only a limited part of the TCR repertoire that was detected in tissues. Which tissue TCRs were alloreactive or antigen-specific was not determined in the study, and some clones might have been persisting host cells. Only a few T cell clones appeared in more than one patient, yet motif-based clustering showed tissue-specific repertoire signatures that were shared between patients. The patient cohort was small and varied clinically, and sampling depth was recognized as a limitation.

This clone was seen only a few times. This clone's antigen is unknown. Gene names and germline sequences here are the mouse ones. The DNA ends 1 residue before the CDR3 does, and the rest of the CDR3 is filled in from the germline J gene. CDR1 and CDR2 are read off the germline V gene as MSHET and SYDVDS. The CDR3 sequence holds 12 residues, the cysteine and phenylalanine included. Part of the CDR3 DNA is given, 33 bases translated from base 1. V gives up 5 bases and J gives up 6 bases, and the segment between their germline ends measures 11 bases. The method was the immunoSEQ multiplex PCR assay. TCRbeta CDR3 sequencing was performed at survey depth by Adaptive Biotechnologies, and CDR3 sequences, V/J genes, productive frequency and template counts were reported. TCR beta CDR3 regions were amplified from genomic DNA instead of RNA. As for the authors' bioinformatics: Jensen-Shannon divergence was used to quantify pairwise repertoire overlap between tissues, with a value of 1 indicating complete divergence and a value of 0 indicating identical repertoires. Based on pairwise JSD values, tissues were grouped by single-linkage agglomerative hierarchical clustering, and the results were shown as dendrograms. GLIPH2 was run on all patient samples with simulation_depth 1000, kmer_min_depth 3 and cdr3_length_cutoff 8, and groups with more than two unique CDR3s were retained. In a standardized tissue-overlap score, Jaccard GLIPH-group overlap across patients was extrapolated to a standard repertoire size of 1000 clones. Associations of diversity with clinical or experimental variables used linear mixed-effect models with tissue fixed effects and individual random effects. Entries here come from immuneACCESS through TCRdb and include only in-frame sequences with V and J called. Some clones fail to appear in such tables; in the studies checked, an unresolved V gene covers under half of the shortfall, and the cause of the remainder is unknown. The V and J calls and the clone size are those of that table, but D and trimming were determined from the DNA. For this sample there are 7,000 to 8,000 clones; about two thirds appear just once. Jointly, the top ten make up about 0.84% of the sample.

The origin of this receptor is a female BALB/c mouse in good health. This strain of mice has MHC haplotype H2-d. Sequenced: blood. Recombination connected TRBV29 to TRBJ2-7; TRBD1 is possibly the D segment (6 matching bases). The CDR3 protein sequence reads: CASSPQGGEQYF. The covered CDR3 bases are TGTGCTAGCAGTCCACAGGGAGGTGAACAGTAC. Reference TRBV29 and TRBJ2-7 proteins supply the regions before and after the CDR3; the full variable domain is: DMKVTQMPRYLIKRMGENVLLECGQDMSHETMYWYRQDPGLGLQLIYISYDVDSNSEGDIPKGYRVSRKKREHFSLILDSAKTNQTSVYFCASSPQGGEQYFGPGTRLTVL.